This note documents a single T cell receptor beta chain sequence. This clonotype was seen repeatedly, ten times or more. Its antigen target is currently unknown. The sample holds no much larger clone one base away, and base qualities are not on file. In light of the paper, this sample's time point label describes: sample taken at primary tumor resection. Donors were under 95 patients with early-stage, untreated non-small cell lung cancer from the lung TRACERx cohort. Without any cell sorting, TCR sequencing was performed on whole RNA extracted either from tumor and nontumor lung tissue or from cryopreserved PBMC samples. A patient was chosen for TCR sequencing only when enough RNA was available from at least two tumor regions. V is cut by 4 bases and J by 0 bases, and the space between the germline ends is 4 bases. The CDR3 measures 13 amino acids from cysteine to phenylalanine. Only the CDR3 DNA stays, 39 bases, in frame from base 1. CDR1 and CDR2 are read off the germline V gene as SGDLS and YYNGEE.

The record originates from a study of spatial heterogeneity in lung cancer (dated by TCRdb to about 2019). With regard to the full study: Beta-chain transcripts were consistently detected in greater numbers than alpha-chain transcripts, which likely reflected higher beta-chain transcript abundance. In the raw uncorrected reads, each unique combination of TCR and UMI appeared more than ten times on average. The study quantitatively compared TCR alpha and beta repertoires across multiple tumor regions, matched nontumor lung and blood in non-small cell lung cancer. Nonsynonymous mutation counts, determined by whole-exome sequencing of tumor tissue, were related to features of the TCR repertoire. Both alpha and beta chains were TCR-sequenced in about 240 tumor regions, approximately 67 matched nontumor lung samples and roughly 54 PBMC samples obtained at surgery. Points the paper makes about the study in general: Additional single-cell paired TCR alpha and beta sequencing was considered necessary to confirm, at a functional level, the hypothesis that regional TCRs recognize regional mutations. Ubiquitous expanded tumor TCRs were found in blood more often at tumor resection than at routine follow-up.

The library was obtained by 5' RACE. The sample was run on a NextSeq 500. In the TCR library protocol, a unique molecular identifier was attached to each TCR cDNA molecule so that PCR and sequencing errors could be corrected. In the paper's pipeline: TCR identification, UMI-based error correction and CDR3 extraction were all carried out with Decombinator tools. Expanded TCRs were defined as those above a frequency of 2 per 1,000, corresponding to the top 1% of the tumor frequency distribution. Each repertoire was subsampled 100 times to 5,000 TCRs, after which Renyi diversity was computed with the R vegan package. To build CDR3 similarity networks, amino acid triplet string-kernel similarity was used, and CDR3s were connected when their pairwise similarity was above 0.82. TCRdb reprocessing: public reads trimmed at Q25 with fastp, clones called with MiXCR, in-frame beta chains kept. CDR3 protein sequences are deduplicated, and each keeps its most common genes and DNA. The V and J calls follow TCRdb's processing rather than the paper's. The sample table lists some 55,000 distinct CDR3 sequences, about 6.3% of them with a count of one. The ten largest clones take up under 15% of the sample.

This receptor was taken from a female donor with early-stage non-small cell lung cancer. Source: PBMCs, taken at surgery. In this chain, TRBV9 is recombined with TRBJ1-4, with the D gene call left open. This receptor carries the CDR3 CASSPATNEKLFF. The DNA sequence is given as TGTGCCAGCAGCCCTGCAACTAATGAAAAACTGTTTTTT.